Below, 27 T cell receptor beta chains from the same sample are listed, as sequenced in a study of shared clonotypes between healthy human individuals. Profiling relied on immunoSEQ multiplex PCR, and the TCRdb table lists in-frame clones only, not all of them. The sample gives some 2,000,000 clones, roughly 94% of which show up once; about 0.13% is in the top ten. The sequencing input was naive CD4+ T cells sorted from blood. Subset of the sample: CD45RA+ positively selected. These receptor sequences come from a man aged 18 to 29 in good health.

This clone showed up just once. The V gene is TRBV11-2, the J gene TRBJ2-3, with no clear D. The CDR3 length is 13 residues. CDR1 and CDR2 (germline): SGHAT, FQNNGV. Trimming removed 2 bases from V and 2 bases from J, with 5 bases in between. Written as DNA, the CDR3 is TGTGCCAGCAGCTTATTCGCCACAGATACGCAGTATTTT. Encoded protein: CASSLFATDTQYF. Looking up the rest from reference TRBV11-2 and TRBJ2-3 gives the full variable domain: EAGVAQSPRYKIIEKRQSVAFWCNPISGHATLYWYQQILGQGPKLLIQFQNNGVVDDSQLPKDRFSAERLKGVDSTLKIQPAKLEDSAVYLCASSLFATDTQYFGPGTRLTVL.

This rearrangement joins TRBV14 to TRBJ2-3; D call uncertain. The germline V gene has CDR1 SGHDN and CDR2 FVKESK. Trimming pared 4 bases from V and 7 bases from J, leaving 9 bases between. The CDR3 sequence is 12 residues long. The CDR3 DNA sequence: TGTGCCAGCAGCCTCTGGAGTTATACGCAGTATTTT. It is translated as CASSLWSYTQYF.

The chain is built from TRBV7-3 and TRBJ2-1; TRBD2 agrees at 8 bases. Germline V lookup: CDR1 SGHTA, CDR2 FQGTGA. The CDR3 runs to 14 residues. Trimming removed 3 bases from V and 3 bases from J; junction bases left unmatched: 1. The CDR3 loop reads CASSLGTSYNEQFF. The CDR3 DNA reads TGTGCCAGCAGCTTGGGGACTAGCTACAATGAGCAGTTCTTC. The whole variable domain, remainder taken from reference TRBV7-3 and TRBJ2-1, is GAGVSQTPSNKVTEKGKYVELRCDPISGHTALYWYRQSLGQGPEFLIYFQGTGAADDSGLPNDRFFAVRPEGSVSTLKIQRTERGDSAVYLCASSLGTSYNEQFFGPGTRLTVL.

Comment on this clone: The same CDR3 also results from other DNA sequences found in this sample. The CDR3 loop reads CASSAGTGTSYEQYF. In DNA, the CDR3 is TGTGCCAGCAGCGCCGGGACAGGGACTTCCTACGAGCAGTACTTC. The chain couples TRBV9 to TRBJ2-7; TRBD1 matches at 9 bases. This CDR3 has 15 amino acids. Germline trimming cut 3 bases from V and 1 base from J; bases unmatched to any gene: 5. The germline gives CDR1 SGDLS, CDR2 YYNGEE.

This chain connects TRBV6-6 to TRBJ1-5; 7 nucleotides agree with TRBD1. V trimming: 4 bases; J trimming: 8 bases; junction bases outside the gene matches: 8. CDR1 and CDR2 from the germline V gene are MNHNY and SVGAGI (reference sequence). The CDR3 is made up of 14 amino acids. Here the CDR3 DNA reads TGTGCCAGCAGTTTTCGGACAGGTCTTAAGCCCCAGCATTTT. As protein: CASSFRTGLKPQHF.

The rearrangement joins TRBV4-1 to TRBJ2-1; no reliable D call. The germline CDR1 and CDR2 sequences are MGHRA and YSYEKL. There are 15 residues in the CDR3. Trimming took off 2 bases at V and 0 bases at J, with 8 bases between the two ends. Written as DNA, the CDR3 is TGCGCCAGCAGCCAACCGCGGACCTCCTACAATGAGCAGTTCTTC. This encodes CASSQPRTSYNEQFF.

The chain has TRBV6-5 and TRBJ2-5; TRBD1 is a possible D gene (6 bases). V dropped 4 bases and J dropped 4 bases, with 13 bases sitting between them. This CDR3 comprises 14 residues. Per germline, CDR1 MNHEY and CDR2 SVGAGI. For the CDR3, the DNA is TGTGCCAGCAGTTCTTACAGGGTCGGAGAGACCCAGTACTTC. Its translation is CASSSYRVGETQYF.

The rearrangement links TRBV5-6 to TRBJ2-7, with 7 bases lining up with TRBD1. Trimming at V came to 6 bases and at J to 0 bases, leaving 3 bases not matched to a gene. Germline V gives CDR1 SGHDT, CDR2 YYEEEE. CDR3 size: 13 residues. The CDR3 sequence: CASTRDSSYEQYF. The CDR3 nucleotides are TGTGCCAGCACCCGGGACAGCTCCTACGAGCAGTACTTC.

The CDR3 region is CASTRPQGNEQFF. In DNA, the CDR3 is TGTGCCAGCACCCGGCCCCAAGGCAATGAGCAGTTCTTC. The chain uses TRBV5-4 and TRBJ2-1; D not resolved. Trimming removed 6 bases at V and 6 bases at J, with 13 bases between. The CDR3 is 13 amino acids. CDR1 and CDR2 (germline): SGHNT, YYREEE (reference sequence).

The V gene is TRBV19, the J gene TRBJ2-5; the D is unclear. This CDR3 comprises 13 residues. With 5 bases removed from V and 2 bases from J, the gap between germline ends came to 9 bases. The germline V gene encodes CDR1 LNHDA and CDR2 SQIVND (reference sequence). In nucleotides, the CDR3 is TGTGCCAGTAGTCCTACAAGTCAAGAGACCCAGTACTTC. This encodes CASSPTSQETQYF. The full variable domain, with the rest looked up from reference TRBV19 and TRBJ2-5, is DGGITQSPKYLFRKEGQNVTLSCEQNLNHDAMYWYRQDPGQGLRLIYYSQIVNDFQKGDIAEGYSVSREKKESFPLTVTSAQKNPTAFYLCASSPTSQETQYFGPGTRLLVL.

The V call is TRBV4-1, the J call TRBJ2-2; D may match TRBD1 or TRBD2 (7 bases each). V was clipped by 0 bases and J by 1 base, with 12 bases between them. Germline values: CDR1 MGHRA, CDR2 YSYEKL. This CDR3 contains 17 residues. CDR3: CASSQDPGGVNTGELFF. The DNA of the CDR3 is TGCGCCAGCAGCCAAGACCCAGGGGGGGTGAACACCGGGGAGCTGTTTTTT.

The rearrangement links TRBV5-6 to TRBJ1-5; 9 nucleotides agree with TRBD1. V lost 5 bases, J lost 8 bases, and 11 bases stayed unmatched. The CDR3 has 15 amino acids. Germline CDR1 is SGHDT and CDR2 is YYEEEE. The chain's CDR3 is CASSYGTGYMEPQHF. CDR3 DNA sequence: TGTGCCAGCAGTTACGGGACAGGGTATATGGAGCCCCAGCATTTT. The whole variable domain, remainder taken from reference TRBV5-6 and TRBJ1-5, is DAGVTQSPTHLIKTRGQQVTLRCSPKSGHDTVSWYQQALGQGPQFIFQYYEEEERQRGNFPDRFSGHQFPNYSSELNVNALLLGDSALYLCASSYGTGYMEPQHFGDGTRLSIL.

The chain joins TRBV30 to TRBJ1-1; D unresolved. Germline lookup yields CDR1 GTSNPN and CDR2 SVGIG (reference sequence). This CDR3 comprises 14 residues. V dropped 0 bases and J dropped 3 bases, with 11 bases sitting between them. In DNA form, the CDR3 reads TGTGCCTGGAGTGTATCGGTTAAGGACACTGAAGCTTTCTTT. It yields the protein CAWSVSVKDTEAFF. Variable domain in full (rest from reference TRBV30 and TRBJ1-1): SQTIHQWPATLVQPVGSPLSLECTVEGTSNPNLYWYRQAAGRGLQLLFYSVGIGQISSEVPQNLSASRPQDRQFILSSKKLLLSDSGFYLCAWSVSVKDTEAFFGQGTRLTVV.

The V call is TRBV27, the J call TRBJ1-6; 8 positions agree with TRBD1. The CDR3 extends over 15 amino acids. The V gene end was trimmed by 4 bases and the J gene end by 4 bases; junction bases not matched to a gene: 3. CDR1 is MNHEY, CDR2 SMNVEV, per germline (reference sequence). CDR3 residues: CASSWRQGYNSPLHF. CDR3 in DNA: TGTGCCAGCAGTTGGCGACAGGGGTATAATTCACCCCTCCACTTT.

This chain joins TRBV11-1 and TRBJ2-1; 10 nucleotides match TRBD2. V shed 6 bases and J 5 bases; nucleotides not matched to a gene: 4. CDR1 is SGHAT and CDR2 is FQDESV in the germline V gene (reference sequence). CDR3 length: 14 residues. This CDR3 reads CASRRSGGDNEQFF. The CDR3 coding sequence is TGTGCCAGCAGGCGAAGCGGGGGGGACAATGAGCAGTTCTTC. Based on the CDR3 plus reference TRBV11-1 and TRBJ2-1, the full variable domain is EAEVAQSPRYKITEKSQAVAFWCDPISGHATLYWYRQILGQGPELLVQFQDESVVDDSQLPKDRFSAERLKGVDSTLKIQPAELGDSAMYLCASRRSGGDNEQFFGPGTRLTVL.

This chain uses TRBV2 with TRBJ2-1; TRBD1 matches at 9 bases. The germline V gene has CDR1 SNHLY and CDR2 FYNNEI. This CDR3 spans 12 amino acids. V lost 2 bases, J lost 15 bases, and 5 bases stayed unmatched. CDR3 sequence reads: CASSEQDRGSFF. The CDR3 coding sequence is TGTGCCAGCAGTGAACAGGACAGGGGATCGTTCTTC.

This clone was detected many times. The rearrangement links TRBV18 to TRBJ1-1; D may be TRBD1 (6 bases). CDR1 KGHSH and CDR2 LQKENI come from the germline V gene. The CDR3 has 14 residues. The V end was cut by 7 bases, the J end by 4 bases, with 16 bases between. CDR3 sequence: CASFMAGASTEAFF. CDR3 nucleotides: TGTGCCAGCTTTATGGCAGGGGCAAGCACTGAAGCTTTCTTT.

This chain joins TRBV7-2 and TRBJ1-2; 11 positions agree with TRBD1. Germline assignment: CDR1 SGHTA and CDR2 FQGNSA. J lost 4 bases, V lost 3 bases, and 13 bases had no gene match. The length of the CDR3 is 18 residues. DNA for the CDR3: TGTGCCAGCAGCTTGGATAGCCGGACAGGGGGCGTCGGCTATGGCTACACCTTC. Its translation is CASSLDSRTGGVGYGYTF.

Concerning this clone: The sample carries other DNA sequences with the same CDR3. The chain joins TRBV6-5 to TRBJ1-6; 7 bases map to TRBD1. CDR3 length equals 14 residues. The germline CDR1 and CDR2 sequences are MNHEY and SVGAGI. V was clipped by 5 bases and J by 3 bases; unmatched bases: 1. The DNA of the CDR3 is TGTGCCAGCAGTCGGACAGGCTATAATTCACCCCTCCACTTT. Amino acid sequence: CASSRTGYNSPLHF.

The chain has TRBV6-5 and TRBJ1-2, with a possible D match to TRBD1 (5 bases). The CDR3 consists of 13 residues. Between the trimmed V and J ends, which lost 6 bases and 4 bases, there was a span of 12 bases. From germline, CDR1 is MNHEY and CDR2 SVGAGI. CDR3 DNA: TGTGCCAGCAGGCCGCCCGGGACCTATGGCTACACCTTC. Its protein is CASRPPGTYGYTF.

This chain uses TRBV5-1 with TRBJ2-5; 9 bases are shared with TRBD2. Trimming cost V 4 bases and J 1 base; bases outside gene matches: 5. The germline V gene encodes CDR1 SGHRS and CDR2 YFSETQ. The length of the CDR3 is 15 residues. As DNA, the CDR3 is TGCGCCAGCAGCAGGGGAGCGGGGGGCCAAGAGACCCAGTACTTC. This codes for CASSRGAGGQETQYF.

The J gene is TRBJ2-1, the V gene TRBV13; the match to TRBD2 covers 14 bases. J was trimmed by 8 bases and V by 6 bases; bases with no gene match: 9. This CDR3 region has 16 residues. Germline V lookup: CDR1 PRHDT, CDR2 FYEKMQ (reference sequence). The CDR3 loop is CASRPGTSGGIDEQFF. CDR3 DNA: TGTGCCAGCAGACCCGGGACTAGCGGGGGAATTGATGAGCAGTTCTTC.

This chain uses TRBV5-1 with TRBJ1-1; weak D call: TRBD1 (6 bases). Germline CDR1 is SGHRS and CDR2 is YFSETQ. The CDR3 runs 15 residues. Trimming cost V 4 bases and J 1 base, with 14 bases left between them. The CDR3 sequence: CASSQDGQPNTEAFF. Here the CDR3 DNA reads TGCGCCAGCAGCCAGGACGGACAGCCGAACACTGAAGCTTTCTTT.

Turning to this clone: Because the CDR3 is missing its conserved closing phenylalanine or tryptophan, this is likely a read error. The chain uses TRBV7-3 and TRBJ2-2, with D possibly being TRBD1 (6 bases). The germline V and J ends were trimmed by 4 bases and 6 bases, with 9 bases remaining between them. CDR3 length equals 13 residues. Per the germline V gene, CDR1 is SGHTA and CDR2 is FQGTGA. The CDR3 spells CASSSGAAGELFS. For the CDR3, the DNA is TGTGCCAGCAGCTCAGGGGCCGCCGGGGAGCTGTTTTCT.

V is TRBV11-2 and J is TRBJ2-7; weak D call: TRBD2 (5 bases). Trimming removed 1 base at V and 3 bases at J, with 10 bases between. CDR1 and CDR2 from the germline V gene are SGHAT and FQNNGV. CDR3 size: 14 residues. This CDR3 reads CASSLGAAGYEQYF. The CDR3 DNA reads TGTGCCAGCAGCTTAGGGGCTGCGGGCTACGAGCAGTACTTC.

The V call is TRBV5-6, the J call TRBJ1-5; 7 bases fit TRBD1. This CDR3 has 14 amino acids. Unmatched junction bases numbered 3, after V lost 4 bases and J lost 2 bases. The V gene's germline CDR1 is SGHDT and CDR2 YYEEEE. The CDR3 reads CASSADRGNQPQHF. CDR3 bases: TGTGCCAGCAGCGCAGACAGGGGCAATCAGCCCCAGCATTTT.

The rearrangement uses TRBV28 and TRBJ1-5; D possibly corresponds to TRBD1 (5 bases). Trimming stripped 4 bases from V and 7 bases from J, with 17 bases between. Germline V gene sequence: CDR1 MDHEN, CDR2 SYDVKM. The CDR3 consists of 15 residues. CDR3 region: CASSSGTFGRQPQHF. The DNA for the CDR3 is TGTGCCAGCAGTTCCGGGACCTTCGGCAGGCAGCCCCAGCATTTT.